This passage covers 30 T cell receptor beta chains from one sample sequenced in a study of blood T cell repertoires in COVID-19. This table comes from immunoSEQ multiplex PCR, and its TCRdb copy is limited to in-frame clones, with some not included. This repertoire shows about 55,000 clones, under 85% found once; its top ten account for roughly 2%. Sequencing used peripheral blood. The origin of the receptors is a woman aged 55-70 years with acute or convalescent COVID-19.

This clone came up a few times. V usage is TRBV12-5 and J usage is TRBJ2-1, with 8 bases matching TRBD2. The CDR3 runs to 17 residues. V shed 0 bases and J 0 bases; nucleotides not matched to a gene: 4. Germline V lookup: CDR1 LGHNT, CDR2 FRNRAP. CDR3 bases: TGTGCTAGTGGTTTGGTGGCTAGCGGGCACTCCTACAATGAGCAGTTCTTC. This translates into CASGLVASGHSYNEQFF.

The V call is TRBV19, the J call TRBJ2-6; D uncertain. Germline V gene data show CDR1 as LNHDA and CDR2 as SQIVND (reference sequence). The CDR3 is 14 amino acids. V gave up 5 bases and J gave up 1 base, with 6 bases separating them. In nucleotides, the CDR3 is TGTGCCAGTAGTCAGACTTCTGGGGCCAACGTCCTGACTTTC. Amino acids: CASSQTSGANVLTF. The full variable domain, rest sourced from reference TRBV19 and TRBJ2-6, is DGGITQSPKYLFRKEGQNVTLSCEQNLNHDAMYWYRQDPGQGLRLIYYSQIVNDFQKGDIAEGYSVSREKKESFPLTVTSAQKNPTAFYLCASSQTSGANVLTFGAGSRLTVL.

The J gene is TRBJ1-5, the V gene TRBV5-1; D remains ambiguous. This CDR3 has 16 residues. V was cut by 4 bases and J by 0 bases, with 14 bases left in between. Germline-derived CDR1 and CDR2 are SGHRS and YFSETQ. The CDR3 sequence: CASSPGVGISNQPQHF. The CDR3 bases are TGCGCCAGCAGCCCCGGGGTCGGGATTAGCAATCAGCCCCAGCATTTT.

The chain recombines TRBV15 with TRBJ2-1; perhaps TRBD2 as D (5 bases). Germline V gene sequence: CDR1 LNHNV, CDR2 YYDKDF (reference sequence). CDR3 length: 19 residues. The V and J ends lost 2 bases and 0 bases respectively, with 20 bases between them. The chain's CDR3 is CATSRPNPFGVSSYNEQFF. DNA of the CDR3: TGTGCCACCAGCAGACCAAACCCCTTCGGGGTTAGCTCCTACAATGAGCAGTTCTTC.

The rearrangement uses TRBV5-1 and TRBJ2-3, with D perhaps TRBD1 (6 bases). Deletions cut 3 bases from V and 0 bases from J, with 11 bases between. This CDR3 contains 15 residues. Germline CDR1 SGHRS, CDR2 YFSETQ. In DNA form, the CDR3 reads TGCGCCAGCAGCTCCGTTAGGGGGAGCACAGATACGCAGTATTTT. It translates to CASSSVRGSTDTQYF. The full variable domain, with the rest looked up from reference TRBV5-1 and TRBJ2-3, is KAGVTQTPRYLIKTRGQQVTLSCSPISGHRSVSWYQQTPGQGLQFLFEYFSETQRNKGNFPGRFSGRQFSNSRSEMNVSTLELGDSALYLCASSSVRGSTDTQYFGPGTRLTVL.

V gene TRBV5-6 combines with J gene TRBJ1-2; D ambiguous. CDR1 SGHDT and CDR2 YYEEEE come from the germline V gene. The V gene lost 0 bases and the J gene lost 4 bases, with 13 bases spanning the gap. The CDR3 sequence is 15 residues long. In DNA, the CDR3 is TGTGCCAGCAGCTTGGAAGTCCCAGGCTTCTATGGCTACACCTTC. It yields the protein CASSLEVPGFYGYTF.

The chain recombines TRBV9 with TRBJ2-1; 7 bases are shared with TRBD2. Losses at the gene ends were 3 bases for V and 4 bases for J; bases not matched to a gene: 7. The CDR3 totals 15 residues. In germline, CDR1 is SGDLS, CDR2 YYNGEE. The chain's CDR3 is CASSGRLAAYNEQFF. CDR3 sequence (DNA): TGTGCCAGCAGCGGACGCCTAGCGGCATACAATGAGCAGTTCTTC.

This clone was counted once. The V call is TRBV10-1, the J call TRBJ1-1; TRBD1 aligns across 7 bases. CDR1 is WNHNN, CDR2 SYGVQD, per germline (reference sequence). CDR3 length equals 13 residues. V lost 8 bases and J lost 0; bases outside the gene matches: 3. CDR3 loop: CASQGQMNTEAFF. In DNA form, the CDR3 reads TGCGCCAGCCAGGGACAGATGAACACTGAAGCTTTCTTT.

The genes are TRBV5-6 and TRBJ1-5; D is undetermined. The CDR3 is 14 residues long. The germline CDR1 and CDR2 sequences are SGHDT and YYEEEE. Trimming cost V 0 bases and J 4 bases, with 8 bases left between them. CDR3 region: CASSLARVNQPQHF. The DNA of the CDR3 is TGTGCCAGCAGCTTGGCCCGGGTGAATCAGCCCCAGCATTTT. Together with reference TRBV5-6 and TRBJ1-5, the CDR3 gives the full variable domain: DAGVTQSPTHLIKTRGQQVTLRCSPKSGHDTVSWYQQALGQGPQFIFQYYEEEERQRGNFPDRFSGHQFPNYSSELNVNALLLGDSALYLCASSLARVNQPQHFGDGTRLSIL.

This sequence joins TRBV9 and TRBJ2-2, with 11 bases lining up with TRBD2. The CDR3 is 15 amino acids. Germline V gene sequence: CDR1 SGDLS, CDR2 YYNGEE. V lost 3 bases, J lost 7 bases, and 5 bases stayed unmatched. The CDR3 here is CASSASGGINGELFF. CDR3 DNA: TGTGCCAGCAGCGCTAGCGGGGGGATCAACGGGGAGCTGTTTTTT.

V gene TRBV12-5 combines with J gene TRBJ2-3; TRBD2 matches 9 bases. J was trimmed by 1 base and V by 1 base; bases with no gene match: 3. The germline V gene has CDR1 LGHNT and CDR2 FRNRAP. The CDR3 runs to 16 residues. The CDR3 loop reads CASGLGLADGTDTQYF. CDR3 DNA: TGTGCTAGTGGTTTGGGACTAGCGGACGGCACAGATACGCAGTATTTT.

The CDR3 DNA is TGTGCCAGCTCCCCCTACAGGGATCTGACTGAAGCTTTCTTT. This sequence encodes CASSPYRDLTEAFF. The chain combines TRBV18 with TRBJ1-1; possible D gene TRBD1, 6 bases. V gave up 6 bases and J gave up 5 bases, with 16 bases separating them. Germline lookup yields CDR1 KGHSH and CDR2 LQKENI. The CDR3 consists of 14 residues.

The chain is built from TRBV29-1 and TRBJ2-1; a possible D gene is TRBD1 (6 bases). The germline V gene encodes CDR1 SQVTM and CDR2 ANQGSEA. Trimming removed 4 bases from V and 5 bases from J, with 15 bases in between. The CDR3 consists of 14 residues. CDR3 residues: CSVAYVGANNEQFF. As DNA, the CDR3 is TGCAGCGTTGCATATGTGGGGGCCAACAATGAGCAGTTCTTC.

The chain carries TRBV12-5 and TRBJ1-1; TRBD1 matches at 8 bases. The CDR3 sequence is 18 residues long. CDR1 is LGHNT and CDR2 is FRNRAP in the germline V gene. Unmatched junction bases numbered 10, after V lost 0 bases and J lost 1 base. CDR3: CASGLVARGLRGNTEAFF. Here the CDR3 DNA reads TGTGCTAGTGGTTTGGTGGCCAGGGGGCTTAGGGGGAACACTGAAGCTTTCTTT.

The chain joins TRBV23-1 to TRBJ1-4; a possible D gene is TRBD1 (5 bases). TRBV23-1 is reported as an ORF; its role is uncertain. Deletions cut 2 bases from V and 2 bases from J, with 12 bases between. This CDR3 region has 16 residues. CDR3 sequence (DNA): TGCGCCAGCAGTCAAACGACAGTCTCGACTAATGAAAAACTGTTTTTT. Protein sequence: CASSQTTVSTNEKLFF.

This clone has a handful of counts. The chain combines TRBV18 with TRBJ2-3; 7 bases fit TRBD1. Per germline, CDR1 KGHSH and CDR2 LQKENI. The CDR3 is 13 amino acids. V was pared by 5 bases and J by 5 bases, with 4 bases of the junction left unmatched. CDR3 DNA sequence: TGTGCCAGCTCAGGGAACAGGGGAGATACGCAGTATTTT. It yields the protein CASSGNRGDTQYF.

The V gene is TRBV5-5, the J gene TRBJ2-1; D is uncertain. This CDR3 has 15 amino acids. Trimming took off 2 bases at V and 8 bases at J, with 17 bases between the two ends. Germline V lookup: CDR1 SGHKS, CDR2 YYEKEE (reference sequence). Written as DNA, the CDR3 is TGTGCCAGCAGCTTTTCCCAACTAAGGCGAGATGAGCAGTTCTTC. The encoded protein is CASSFSQLRRDEQFF.

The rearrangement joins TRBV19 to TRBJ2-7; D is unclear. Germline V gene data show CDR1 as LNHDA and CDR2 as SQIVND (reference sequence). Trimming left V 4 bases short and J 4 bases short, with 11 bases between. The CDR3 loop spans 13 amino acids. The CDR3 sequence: CASSKQYLYEQYF. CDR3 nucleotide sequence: TGTGCCAGTAGTAAACAGTATTTATACGAGCAGTACTTC. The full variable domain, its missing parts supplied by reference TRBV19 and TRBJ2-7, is DGGITQSPKYLFRKEGQNVTLSCEQNLNHDAMYWYRQDPGQGLRLIYYSQIVNDFQKGDIAEGYSVSREKKESFPLTVTSAQKNPTAFYLCASSKQYLYEQYFGPGTRLTVT.

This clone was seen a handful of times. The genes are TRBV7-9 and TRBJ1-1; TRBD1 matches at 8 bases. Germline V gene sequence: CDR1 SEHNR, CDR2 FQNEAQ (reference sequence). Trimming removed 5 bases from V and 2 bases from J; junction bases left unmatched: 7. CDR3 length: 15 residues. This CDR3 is CASSARRGRNTEAFF. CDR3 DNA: TGTGCCAGCAGCGCCCGCAGGGGGCGTAACACTGAAGCTTTCTTT.

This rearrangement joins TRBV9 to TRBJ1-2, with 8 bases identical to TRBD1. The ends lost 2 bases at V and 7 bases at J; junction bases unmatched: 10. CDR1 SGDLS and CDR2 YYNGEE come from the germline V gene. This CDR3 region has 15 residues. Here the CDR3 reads CASSVEPTGGSGYTF. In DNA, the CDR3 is TGTGCCAGCAGCGTTGAACCAACAGGGGGGTCTGGCTACACCTTC. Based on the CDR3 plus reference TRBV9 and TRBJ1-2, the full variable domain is DSGVTQTPKHLITATGQRVTLRCSPRSGDLSVYWYQQSLDQGLQFLIQYYNGEERAKGNILERFSAQQFPDLHSELNLSSLELGDSALYFCASSVEPTGGSGYTFGSGTRLTVV.

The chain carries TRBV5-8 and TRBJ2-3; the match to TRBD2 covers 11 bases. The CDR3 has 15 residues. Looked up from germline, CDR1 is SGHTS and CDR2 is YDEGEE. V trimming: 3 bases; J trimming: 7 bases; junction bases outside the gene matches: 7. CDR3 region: CASSWVAGGRNTQYF. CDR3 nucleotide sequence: TGTGCCAGCAGCTGGGTAGCGGGGGGGCGGAATACGCAGTATTTT.

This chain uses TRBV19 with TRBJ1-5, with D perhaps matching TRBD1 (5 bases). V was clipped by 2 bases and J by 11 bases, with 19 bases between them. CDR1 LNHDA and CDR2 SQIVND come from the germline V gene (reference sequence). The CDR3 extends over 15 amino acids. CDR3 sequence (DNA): TGTGCCAGTAGTATAAAACAGGCTCCAACGGGAGCCCAGCATTTT. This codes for CASSIKQAPTGAQHF.

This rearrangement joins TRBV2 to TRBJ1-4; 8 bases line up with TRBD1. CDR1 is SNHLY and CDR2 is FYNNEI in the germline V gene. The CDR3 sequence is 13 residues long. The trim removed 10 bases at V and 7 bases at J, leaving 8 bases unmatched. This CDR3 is CATWSGGGEKLFF. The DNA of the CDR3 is TGTGCCACCTGGTCAGGGGGCGGTGAAAAACTGTTTTTT.

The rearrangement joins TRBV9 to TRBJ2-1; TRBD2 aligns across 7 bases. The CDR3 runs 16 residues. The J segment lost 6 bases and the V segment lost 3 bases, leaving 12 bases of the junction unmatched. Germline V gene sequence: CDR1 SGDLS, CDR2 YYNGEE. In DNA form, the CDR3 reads TGTGCCAGCAGCGCAGTGGGGTCTAGCGGTACCAATGAGCAGTTCTTC. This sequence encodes CASSAVGSSGTNEQFF.

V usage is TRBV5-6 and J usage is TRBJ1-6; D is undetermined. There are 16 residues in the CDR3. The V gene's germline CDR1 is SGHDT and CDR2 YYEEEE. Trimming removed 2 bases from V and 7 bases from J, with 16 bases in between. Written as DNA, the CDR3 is TGTGCCAGCAGCTTCGCGGGCCAGGTAAAGAATTCACCCCTCCACTTT. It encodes CASSFAGQVKNSPLHF. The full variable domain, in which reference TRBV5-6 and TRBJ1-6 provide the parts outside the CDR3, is DAGVTQSPTHLIKTRGQQVTLRCSPKSGHDTVSWYQQALGQGPQFIFQYYEEEERQRGNFPDRFSGHQFPNYSSELNVNALLLGDSALYLCASSFAGQVKNSPLHFGNGTRLTVT.

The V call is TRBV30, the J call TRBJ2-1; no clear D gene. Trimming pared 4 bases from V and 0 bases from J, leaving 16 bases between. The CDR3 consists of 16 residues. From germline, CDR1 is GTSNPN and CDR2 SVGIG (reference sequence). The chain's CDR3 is CAWIPAFMRSYNEQFF. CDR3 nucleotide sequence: TGTGCCTGGATCCCCGCCTTCATGCGCTCCTACAATGAGCAGTTCTTC.

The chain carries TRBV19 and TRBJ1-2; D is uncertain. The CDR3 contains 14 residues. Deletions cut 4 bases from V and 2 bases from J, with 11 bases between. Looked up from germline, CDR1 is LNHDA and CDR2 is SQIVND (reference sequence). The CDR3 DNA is TGTGCCAGTAGTACCCCTGGGCAGAACTATGGCTACACCTTC. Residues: CASSTPGQNYGYTF.

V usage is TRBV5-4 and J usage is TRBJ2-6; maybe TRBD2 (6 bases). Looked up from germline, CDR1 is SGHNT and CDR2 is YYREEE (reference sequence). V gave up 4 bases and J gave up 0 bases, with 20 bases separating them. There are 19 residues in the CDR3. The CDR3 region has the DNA TGTGCCAGCAGCGCCGGGAGCCTTAGAGCCGGCTCTGGGGCCAACGTCCTGACTTTC. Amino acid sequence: CASSAGSLRAGSGANVLTF.

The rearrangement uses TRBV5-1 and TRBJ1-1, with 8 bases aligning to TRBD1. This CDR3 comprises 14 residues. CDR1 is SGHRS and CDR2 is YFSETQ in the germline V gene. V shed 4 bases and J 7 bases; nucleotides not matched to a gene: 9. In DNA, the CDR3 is TGCGCCAGCAGCGTAAGACAGGGGAATAGTGAAGCTTTCTTT. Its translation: CASSVRQGNSEAFF.

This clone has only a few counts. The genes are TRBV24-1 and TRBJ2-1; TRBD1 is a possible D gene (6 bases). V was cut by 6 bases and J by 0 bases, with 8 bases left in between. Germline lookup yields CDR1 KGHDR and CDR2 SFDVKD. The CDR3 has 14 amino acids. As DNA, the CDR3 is TGTGCCACCAGTCGACAGGTCTCCTACAATGAGCAGTTCTTC. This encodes CATSRQVSYNEQFF.